The 17 T cell receptor beta chains below come from one sample, sequenced in a study of cytomegalovirus exposure and HLA in healthy donors. The PCR made use of 60 Vbeta and 13 Jbeta primers. Using immunoSEQ multiplex PCR, the repertoire was profiled, and TCRdb retains in-frame clones only, with some absent. The data show approximately 140,000 clones, with more than 75% seen just once and around 3% held by the top ten. The sample consisted of PBMCs. All receptors derive from a man between 18 and 35 years old in good health and CMV-seropositive.

The chain joins TRBV7-2 to TRBJ1-1; a weak D match, TRBD1 (5 bases). This CDR3 contains 13 residues. The germline V gene encodes CDR1 SGHTA and CDR2 FQGNSA. The V gene lost 1 base and the J gene lost 4 bases, with 7 bases spanning the gap. Here the CDR3 reads CASSLGQPTEAFF. CDR3 nucleotides: TGTGCCAGCAGCTTAGGACAGCCCACTGAAGCTTTCTTT.

The rearrangement joins TRBV5-1 to TRBJ2-7; tentatively, D is TRBD2 (6 bases). V lost 1 base and J lost 7, with 9 bases in between. This CDR3 is 12 amino acids long. Germline V lookup: CDR1 SGHRS, CDR2 YFSETQ. CDR3: CASSLPRGEQYF. CDR3 nucleotide sequence: TGCGCCAGCAGCTTGCCCCGGGGGGAGCAGTACTTC.

V and J are TRBV28 and TRBJ2-2, with D maybe TRBD2 (7 bases). Germline V gene lookup returns CDR1 MDHEN and CDR2 SYDVKM. Trimming took 7 bases from V and 7 from J, leaving 16 bases between them. The CDR3 has 14 amino acids. CDR3 loop: CASTLGGAVGELFF. In nucleotides, the CDR3 is TGTGCCAGCACCTTGGGGGGGGCGGTCGGGGAGCTGTTTTTT. Based on the CDR3 plus reference TRBV28 and TRBJ2-2, the full variable domain is DVKVTQSSRYLVKRTGEKVFLECVQDMDHENMFWYRQDPGLGLRLIYFSYDVKMKEKGDIPEGYSVSREKKERFSLILESASTNQTSMYLCASTLGGAVGELFFGEGSRLTVL.

The gene calls are TRBV7-8 and TRBJ1-3; TRBD1 is a possible D gene (6 bases). This CDR3 has 17 residues. From germline, CDR1 is SGHVS and CDR2 FQNEAQ. V lost 1 base to trimming and J lost 0 bases, with 13 bases between them. The CDR3 DNA reads TGTGCCAGCAGCTTAGTTCGGCAGGGGAGCTCTGGAAACACCATATATTTT. Residues: CASSLVRQGSSGNTIYF.

The chain couples TRBV6-1 to TRBJ2-7, with 8 positions matching TRBD1. The CDR3 loop spans 14 amino acids. V was pared by 3 bases and J by 5 bases, with 6 bases of the junction left unmatched. Germline V gene data show CDR1 as MNHNS and CDR2 as SASEGT. The CDR3, as DNA: TGTGCCAGCAGTGAGGACAGGGTGTCCCACGAGCAGTACTTC. This encodes CASSEDRVSHEQYF.

The genes are TRBV28 and TRBJ1-1; no clear D. Germline V gene sequence: CDR1 MDHEN, CDR2 SYDVKM. The V end was cut by 5 bases, the J end by 0 bases, with 19 bases between. This CDR3 has 17 residues. In nucleotides, the CDR3 is TGTGCCAGCAGTCCTCATCGCATTGACACCCTGAACACTGAAGCTTTCTTT. This encodes CASSPHRIDTLNTEAFF.

In this sample, this clone turned up once. This rearrangement joins TRBV19 to TRBJ2-5, with a possible D match to TRBD1 (7 bases). V lost 1 base, J lost 5 bases, and 14 bases lay in between. The CDR3 consists of 15 residues. Germline CDR1 LNHDA, CDR2 SQIVND (reference sequence). In nucleotides, the CDR3 is TGTGCCAGTAGTATAGGTGGAGGGGGCGCGGAGACCCAGTACTTC. Translation gives CASSIGGGGAETQYF.

The chain employs TRBV27 and TRBJ1-1, with D uncertain. The CDR3 is 16 amino acids. Germline CDR1 reads MNHEY; CDR2 reads SMNVEV (reference sequence). Trimming removed 0 bases from V and 0 bases from J, with 11 bases in between. The CDR3 loop is CASSLSIPEMNTEAFF. As DNA, the CDR3 is TGTGCCAGCAGTTTATCGATACCAGAAATGAACACTGAAGCTTTCTTT.

This clone showed up just a few times. V and J are TRBV4-1 and TRBJ1-5; D remains unclear. Germline assignment: CDR1 MGHRA and CDR2 YSYEKL. CDR3 length: 17 amino acids. The V and J ends lost 2 bases and 5 bases respectively, with 19 bases between them. CDR3 sequence: CASSQNSYTQGYQPQHF. CDR3 DNA sequence: TGCGCCAGCAGCCAAAACAGCTATACCCAAGGTTATCAGCCCCAGCATTTT.

This clone came up a few times. Other DNA sequences in the same sample also yield this CDR3. This chain links TRBV27 with TRBJ2-7; 10 bases line up with TRBD2. Trimming at V came to 1 base and at J to 3 bases, leaving 0 bases not matched to a gene. The CDR3 is made up of 14 amino acids. Per the germline V gene, CDR1 is MNHEY and CDR2 is SMNVEV (reference sequence). The CDR3 is CASSLLAGGYEQYF. Written as DNA, the CDR3 is TGTGCCAGCAGTTTATTAGCGGGAGGCTACGAGCAGTACTTC.

The chain recombines TRBV4-2 with TRBJ2-2, with 7 bases that match TRBD2. The germline CDR1 and CDR2 sequences are LGHNA and YNFKEQ. The CDR3 length is 19 residues. Unmatched junction bases numbered 15, after V lost 2 bases and J lost 3 bases. The CDR3 spells CASSQSGRGRVSDTGELFF. The DNA of the CDR3 is TGTGCCAGCAGCCAATCTGGGAGGGGTAGGGTAAGCGACACCGGGGAGCTGTTTTTT.

This clone has a count of ten or more. The chain combines TRBV2 with TRBJ1-5; TRBD1 might be the D (5 bases). Trimming removed 3 bases from V and 7 bases from J, with 10 bases in between. CDR1 is SNHLY, CDR2 FYNNEI, per germline. The CDR3 consists of 13 residues. CDR3 sequence: CASSDRVNQPQHF. The CDR3, as DNA: TGTGCCAGCAGTGACAGGGTGAACCAGCCCCAGCATTTT.

V is TRBV6-1 and J is TRBJ1-5, with 8 bases lining up with TRBD1. The V and J ends lost 4 bases and 0 bases, in that order; junction bases with no gene match: 8. Germline CDR1 is MNHNS and CDR2 is SASEGT. There are 17 residues in the CDR3. Here the CDR3 DNA reads TGTGCCAGCAGTGGGCAGGGGGCCCTGTATAGCAATCAGCCCCAGCATTTT. Encoded protein: CASSGQGALYSNQPQHF.

The rearrangement joins TRBV25-1 to TRBJ2-5; 8 bases are shared with TRBD1. The DNA end favors TRBJ2-7, so the J call may be wrong. Germline CDR1 reads MGHDK; CDR2 reads SYGVNS. The CDR3 covers 13 residues. The CDR3 nucleotides read TGTGCCAGCAGTGAGGGACAGGCCTACGAGCAGTACTTC. It yields the protein CASSEGQAYEQYF.

The chain couples TRBV11-2 to TRBJ2-5; D is perhaps TRBD2 (5 bases). Trimming removed 2 bases from V and 5 bases from J, with 15 bases in between. Germline values: CDR1 SGHAT, CDR2 FQNNGV. This CDR3 spans 15 amino acids. The DNA for the CDR3 is TGTGCCAGCAGCTTATGGGTGGACTCGATGGAGACCCAGTACTTC. Residues: CASSLWVDSMETQYF.

This clone was counted between two and nine times. The rearrangement links TRBV9 to TRBJ1-4; 10 bases map to TRBD1. CDR3 length: 16 amino acids. The trim removed 4 bases at V and 3 bases at J, leaving 6 bases unmatched. Per germline, CDR1 SGDLS and CDR2 YYNGEE. The CDR3 DNA follows: TGTGCCAGCAGCCCAGGGACAGGGGCTGCTAATGAAAAACTGTTTTTT. Encoded protein: CASSPGTGAANEKLFF.

The chain is built from TRBV7-3 and TRBJ1-1; perhaps TRBD1 as D (6 bases). V shed 6 bases and J shed 5 bases, with 13 bases lying between them. The germline V gene encodes CDR1 SGHTA and CDR2 FQGTGA. This CDR3 has 13 residues. The CDR3 nucleotides read TGTGCCAGCAGGCGAGTCAGGGGTACTGAAGCTTTCTTT. Amino acid sequence: CASRRVRGTEAFF.